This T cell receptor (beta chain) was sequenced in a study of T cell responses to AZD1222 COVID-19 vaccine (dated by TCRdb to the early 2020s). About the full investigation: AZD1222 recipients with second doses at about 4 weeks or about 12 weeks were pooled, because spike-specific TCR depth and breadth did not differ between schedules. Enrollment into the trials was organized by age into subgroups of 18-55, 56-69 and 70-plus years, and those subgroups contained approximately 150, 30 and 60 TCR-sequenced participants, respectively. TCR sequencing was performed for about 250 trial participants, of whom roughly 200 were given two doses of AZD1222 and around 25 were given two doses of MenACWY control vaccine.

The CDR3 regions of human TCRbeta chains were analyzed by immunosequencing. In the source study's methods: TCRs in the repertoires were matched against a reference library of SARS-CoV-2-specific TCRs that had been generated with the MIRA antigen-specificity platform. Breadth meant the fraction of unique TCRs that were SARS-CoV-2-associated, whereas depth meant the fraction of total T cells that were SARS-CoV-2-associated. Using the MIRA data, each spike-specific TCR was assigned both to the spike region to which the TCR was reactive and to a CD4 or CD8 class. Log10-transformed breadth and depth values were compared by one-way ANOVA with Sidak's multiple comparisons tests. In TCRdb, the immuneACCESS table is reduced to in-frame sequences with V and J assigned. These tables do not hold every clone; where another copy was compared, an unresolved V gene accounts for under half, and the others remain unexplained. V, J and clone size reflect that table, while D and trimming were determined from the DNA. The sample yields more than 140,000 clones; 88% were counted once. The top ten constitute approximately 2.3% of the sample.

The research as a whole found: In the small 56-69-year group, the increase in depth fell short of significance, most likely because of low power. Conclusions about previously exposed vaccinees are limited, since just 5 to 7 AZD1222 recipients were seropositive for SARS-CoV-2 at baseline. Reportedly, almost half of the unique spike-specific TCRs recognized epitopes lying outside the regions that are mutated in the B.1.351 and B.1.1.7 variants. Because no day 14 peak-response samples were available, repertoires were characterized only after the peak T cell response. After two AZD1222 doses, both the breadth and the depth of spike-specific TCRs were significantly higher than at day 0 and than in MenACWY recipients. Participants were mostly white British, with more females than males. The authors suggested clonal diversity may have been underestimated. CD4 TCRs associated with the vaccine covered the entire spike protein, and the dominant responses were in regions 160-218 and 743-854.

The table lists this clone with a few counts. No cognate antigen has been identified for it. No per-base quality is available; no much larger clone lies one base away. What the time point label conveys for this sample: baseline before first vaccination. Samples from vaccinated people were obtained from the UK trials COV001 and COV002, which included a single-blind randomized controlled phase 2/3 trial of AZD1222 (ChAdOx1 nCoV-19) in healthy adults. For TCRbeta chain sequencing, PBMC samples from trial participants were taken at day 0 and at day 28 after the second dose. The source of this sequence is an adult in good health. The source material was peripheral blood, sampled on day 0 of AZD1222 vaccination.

The bases are TGTGCCAGCAGCGCCGGGGTGGGCCAAGAGACCCAGTACTTC. It encodes CASSAGVGQETQYF. Recombination linked TRBV9 to TRBJ2-5, and possibly TRBD2, on 5 matching bases. V is shortened by 3 bases, J by 1 base, and the region joining them spans 10 bases. The germline V gene sets CDR1 to SGDLS and CDR2 to YYNGEE. The CDR3 has 14 amino acids, counting the end cysteine and phenylalanine. Only the CDR3 region is kept as DNA, spanning 42 bases read in frame from base 1. Full variable domain (CDR3 extended with the reference TRBV9 and TRBJ2-5 proteins): DSGVTQTPKHLITATGQRVTLRCSPRSGDLSVYWYQQSLDQGLQFLIQYYNGEERAKGNILERFSAQQFPDLHSELNLSSLELGDSALYFCASSAGVGQETQYFGPGTRLLVL.